The 13 T cell receptor beta chains below all came from one sample that was sequenced in a study of shared clonotypes between healthy human individuals. TCRdb's table, derived via immunoSEQ multiplex PCR, lists solely in-frame clones and lacks some. This sample yields over 1.4 million clones, of which 96% are seen a single time; approximately 1.1% belongs to the top ten. Sequences were obtained from naive CD4+ T cells sorted from blood. Subset here: CD45RA+ positively selected. The receptors were gathered from a man younger than 40 in good health.

The V gene is TRBV18, the J gene TRBJ2-1, with 7 positions matching TRBD1. Trimming took 5 bases from V and 0 from J; bases not matched to a gene: 16. This CDR3 is built from 19 residues. Germline CDR1 is KGHSH and CDR2 is LQKENI. CDR3 region: CASSTYGRGKFGSYNEQFF. The CDR3 DNA reads as TGTGCCAGCTCAACGTATGGCAGGGGGAAATTCGGCTCCTACAATGAGCAGTTCTTC. The whole variable domain, filled in from reference TRBV18 and TRBJ2-1, reads NAGVMQNPRHLVRRRGQEARLRCSPMKGHSHVYWYRQLPEEGLKFMVYLQKENIIDESGMPKERFSAEFPKEGPSILRIQQVVRGDSAAYFCASSTYGRGKFGSYNEQFFGPGTRLTVL.

The chain couples TRBV5-4 to TRBJ2-1; D gene unclear. V lost 3 bases to trimming and J lost 4 bases, with 8 bases between them. CDR1 and CDR2 from the germline V gene are SGHNT and YYREEE (reference sequence). The CDR3 sequence is 13 residues long. CDR3 sequence reads: CASSSDFYNEQFF. The CDR3 nucleotides are TGTGCCAGCAGCTCGGATTTTTACAATGAGCAGTTCTTC.

With regard to this clone: Other DNA sequences in the sample encode the same CDR3. This chain uses TRBV28 with TRBJ2-3; weak D call: TRBD2 (6 bases). The CDR3 consists of 14 residues. Trimming cost V 6 bases and J 0 bases, with 10 bases left between them. The germline gives CDR1 MDHEN, CDR2 SYDVKM. The CDR3 sequence: CASSPGLSTDTQYF. As DNA, the CDR3 is TGTGCCAGCAGCCCCGGACTAAGCACAGATACGCAGTATTTT.

V and J are TRBV6-5 and TRBJ1-1; D is ambiguous. Per germline, CDR1 MNHEY and CDR2 SVGAGI. The CDR3 is made up of 13 amino acids. Deletions cut 5 bases from V and 2 bases from J, with 9 bases between. The CDR3 sequence is CASSARGNTEAFF. CDR3 nucleotides: TGTGCCAGCAGTGCTAGAGGAAACACTGAAGCTTTCTTT.

The chain combines TRBV7-8 with TRBJ2-1, with a tentative D call TRBD1 (6 bases). CDR1 is SGHVS, CDR2 FQNEAQ, per germline. The CDR3 extends over 15 amino acids. Deletions cut 6 bases from V and 6 bases from J, with 18 bases between. The CDR3 loop reads CASSPKLTGPNEQFF. The CDR3 bases are TGTGCCAGCAGTCCTAAACTAACAGGGCCCAATGAGCAGTTCTTC.

J is TRBJ1-2 and V is TRBV28; D gene uncertain. V was cut by 5 bases and J by 3 bases, with 13 bases left in between. Germline assignment: CDR1 MDHEN and CDR2 SYDVKM. This CDR3 contains 14 residues. Here the CDR3 reads CASSPTRAYYGYTF. In DNA form, the CDR3 reads TGTGCCAGCAGTCCGACGAGGGCTTACTATGGCTACACCTTC.

The rearrangement joins TRBV5-1 to TRBJ2-5; 10 bases agree with TRBD2. This CDR3 comprises 14 residues. Germline lookup yields CDR1 SGHRS and CDR2 YFSETQ. V shed 5 bases, J shed 4 bases, and the junction held 5 bases outside the gene matches. The CDR3 protein is CASRTSGWRETQYF. CDR3 in DNA: TGCGCCAGCAGGACTAGCGGGTGGAGAGAGACCCAGTACTTC. Together with reference TRBV5-1 and TRBJ2-5, the CDR3 gives the full variable domain: KAGVTQTPRYLIKTRGQQVTLSCSPISGHRSVSWYQQTPGQGLQFLFEYFSETQRNKGNFPGRFSGRQFSNSRSEMNVSTLELGDSALYLCASRTSGWRETQYFGPGTRLLVL.

The chain links TRBV27 to TRBJ2-2; no reliable D call. The V gene's germline CDR1 is MNHEY and CDR2 SMNVEV (reference sequence). CDR3 size: 16 residues. Trimming left V 3 bases short and J 6 bases short, with 17 bases between. The CDR3 protein is CASSFQPLSVSGELFF. CDR3 in DNA: TGTGCCAGCAGTTTCCAGCCTTTGTCCGTGTCCGGGGAGCTGTTTTTT.

This clone appeared once. In nucleotides, the CDR3 is TGTGCCAGCAGCTTAGTCCAGGGAGGCCAAGAGACCCAGTACTTC. It specifies CASSLVQGGQETQYF. This sequence joins TRBV7-6 and TRBJ2-5; D possibly corresponds to TRBD2 (6 bases). Germline V lookup: CDR1 SGHVS, CDR2 FNYEAQ. The CDR3 length is 15 residues. Trimming left V 1 base short and J 1 base short, with 10 bases between.

J is TRBJ2-3 and V is TRBV7-8; D ambiguous. The CDR3 is 11 amino acids. Trimming took off 3 bases at V and 5 bases at J, with 3 bases between the two ends. Germline V gene data show CDR1 as SGHVS and CDR2 as FQNEAQ. CDR3 loop: CASSFGDTQYF. The CDR3 region has the DNA TGTGCCAGCAGCTTTGGAGATACGCAGTATTTT.

The V and J genes are TRBV28 and TRBJ1-2; 7 bases are shared with TRBD1. CDR1 MDHEN and CDR2 SYDVKM come from the germline V gene. The CDR3 runs 13 residues. Trimming took 10 bases from V and 2 from J; bases not matched to a gene: 7. DNA of the CDR3: TGTGCCACGCGACAGGGTGGAAACTATGGCTACACCTTC. Protein: CATRQGGNYGYTF.

The gene calls are TRBV29-1 and TRBJ2-6, with D tentatively TRBD2 (6 bases). Germline CDR1 and CDR2: SQVTM and ANQGSEA. The V and J ends lost 4 bases and 0 bases respectively, with 16 bases between them. The length of the CDR3 is 17 residues. CDR3 in DNA: TGCAGCGTTGTTCAGGGAGGTGGTATCTCTGGGGCCAACGTCCTGACTTTC. The encoded protein is CSVVQGGGISGANVLTF.

V and J are TRBV5-1 and TRBJ1-1; D may be TRBD1 (6 bases). Germline lookup yields CDR1 SGHRS and CDR2 YFSETQ. V was pared by 2 bases and J by 1 base, with 12 bases between. This CDR3 is built from 15 residues. Written as DNA, the CDR3 is TGCGCCAGCAGCTTTCGGGGGCTGGGGAACACTGAAGCTTTCTTT. Its translation is CASSFRGLGNTEAFF.